Listed here are 29 T cell receptor beta chains from one sample, sequenced in a study of tumor T cells in aggressive B-cell lymphoma (dated by TCRdb to 2017 to 2019). Preparation of the library involved the immunoSEQ multiplex PCR assay. The table comes from immuneACCESS by way of TCRdb, which keeps in-frame sequences with V and J called. Part of the clones is missing from these tables; in studies checked, under half for an unresolved V gene and the rest for unknown reasons. Recorded for this sample are around 6,400 clones; 88% of them occurred a single time. The ten biggest clones cover around 3.2% of the sample. The sample was tumor tissue. Every receptor here comes from an adult with diffuse large B cell lymphoma. Some clones in this sample may be carry-over from other donors' samples.

The table lists this clone with a few counts. The genes are TRBV19 and TRBJ1-4, with D possibly TRBD1 on 6 matching bases. With 6 bases removed from V and 6 bases from J, the gap between germline ends came to 17 bases. This CDR3 has 15 amino acids. The germline V gene has CDR1 LNHDA and CDR2 SQIVND (reference sequence). The CDR3 DNA sequence: TGTGCCAGTAGCGGAAGGGGGGGATTTTATGAAAAACTGTTTTTT. This encodes CASSGRGGFYEKLFF. Full variable domain (outside the CDR3, taken from reference TRBV19 and TRBJ1-4): DGGITQSPKYLFRKEGQNVTLSCEQNLNHDAMYWYRQDPGQGLRLIYYSQIVNDFQKGDIAEGYSVSREKKESFPLTVTSAQKNPTAFYLCASSGRGGFYEKLFFGSGTQLSVL.

V and J are TRBV2 and TRBJ1-1; tentatively, D is TRBD1 (5 bases). Deletions cut 7 bases from V and 3 bases from J, with 15 bases between. In germline, CDR1 is SNHLY, CDR2 FYNNEI. The CDR3 has 14 residues. For the CDR3, the DNA is TGTGCCAGCAACGAAAGGGGAGGGGACACTGAAGCTTTCTTT. Its translation is CASNERGGDTEAFF.

The genes are TRBV9 and TRBJ1-1; possible D gene TRBD1, 5 bases. With 4 bases removed from V and 4 bases from J, the gap between germline ends came to 14 bases. Looked up from germline, CDR1 is SGDLS and CDR2 is YYNGEE. CDR3 length: 14 amino acids. In nucleotides, the CDR3 is TGTGCCAGCAGCCCAGACAGTCTGGGCACTGAAGCTTTCTTT. Its protein is CASSPDSLGTEAFF.

This chain links TRBV7-2 with TRBJ2-1; D not certain. Trimming stripped 0 bases from V and 7 bases from J, with 16 bases between. CDR3 length: 16 amino acids. Germline V gene data show CDR1 as SGHTA and CDR2 as FQGNSA. The CDR3: CASSLALSSGTNEQFF. For the CDR3, the DNA is TGTGCCAGCAGCTTAGCCCTTAGCTCTGGAACTAATGAGCAGTTCTTC.

The V gene is TRBV12-5, the J gene TRBJ1-5; maybe TRBD1 (6 bases). Germline CDR1 and CDR2: LGHNT and FRNRAP. The CDR3 covers 14 residues. Trimming left V 7 bases short and J 1 base short, with 11 bases between. CDR3 DNA sequence: TGTGCTAGTGAACGGGGGGCGAGCAATCAGCCCCAGCATTTT. This translates into CASERGASNQPQHF. The entire variable domain, with the rest obtained from reference TRBV12-5 and TRBJ1-5, is as follows: DARVTQTPRHKVTEMGQEVTMRCQPILGHNTVFWYRQTMMQGLELLAYFRNRAPLDDSGMPKDRFSAEMPDATLATLKIQPSEPRDSAVYFCASERGASNQPQHFGDGTRLSIL.

The rearrangement uses TRBV9 and TRBJ2-7; 8 bases match TRBD2. The CDR3 runs 15 residues. V dropped 2 bases and J dropped 4; count of bases not matched to a gene: 8. Germline V gene sequence: CDR1 SGDLS, CDR2 YYNGEE. CDR3 region: CASSVGGAPRYEQYF. CDR3 DNA sequence: TGTGCCAGCAGCGTCGGGGGGGCCCCAAGGTACGAGCAGTACTTC.

The chain recombines TRBV5-4 with TRBJ2-3; 11 bases are shared with TRBD2. V lost 4 bases, J lost 1 base, and 5 bases stayed unmatched. CDR1 and CDR2 (germline): SGHNT, YYREEE (reference sequence). The CDR3 is made up of 16 amino acids. The CDR3 DNA reads as TGTGCCAGCAGCATCCTAGCGGGGGGTCGCACAGATACGCAGTATTTT. This encodes CASSILAGGRTDTQYF. Full variable domain (rest looked up from reference TRBV5-4 and TRBJ2-3): ETGVTQSPTHLIKTRGQQVTLRCSSQSGHNTVSWYQQALGQGPQFIFQYYREEENGRGNFPPRFSGLQFPNYSSELNVNALELDDSALYLCASSILAGGRTDTQYFGPGTRLTVL.

This rearrangement joins TRBV2 to TRBJ2-1, with 14 bases aligning to TRBD2. Germline V gene lookup returns CDR1 SNHLY and CDR2 FYNNEI. The CDR3 has 17 residues. V lost 6 bases and J lost 9; bases outside the gene matches: 13. CDR3 nucleotides: TGTGCCAGCAGACTCAATCCGGGACTAGCGGGAGACGTTGAGCAGTTCTTC. Its translation is CASRLNPGLAGDVEQFF. Supplemented by reference TRBV2 and TRBJ2-1, the full variable domain reads EPEVTQTPSHQVTQMGQEVILRCVPISNHLYFYWYRQILGQKVEFLVSFYNNEISEKSEIFDDQFSVERPDGSNFTLKIRSTKLEDSAMYFCASRLNPGLAGDVEQFFGPGTRLTVL.

This rearrangement joins TRBV18 to TRBJ2-7; TRBD1 matches 9 bases. The CDR3 has 14 amino acids. From germline, CDR1 is KGHSH and CDR2 LQKENI. Germline trimming cut 9 bases from V and 0 bases from J; bases unmatched to any gene: 6. The CDR3 DNA reads as TGTGCCAGTTCCTCGGGACAGGGCTCCTACGAGCAGTACTTC. It codes for CASSSGQGSYEQYF.

V usage is TRBV29-1 and J usage is TRBJ1-1, with D possibly TRBD1 on 6 matching bases. The germline CDR1 and CDR2 sequences are SQVTM and ANQGSEA. CDR3 length: 16 amino acids. The V gene lost 3 bases and the J gene lost 0 bases, with 17 bases spanning the gap. In nucleotides, the CDR3 is TGCAGCGTTGATTTTGGGGGGGCAAGGATGAACACTGAAGCTTTCTTT. It encodes CSVDFGGARMNTEAFF.

The chain uses TRBV4-3 and TRBJ2-4; D remains unclear. The CDR3 sequence is 15 residues long. V was clipped by 0 bases and J by 4 bases, with 10 bases between them. Germline values: CDR1 LGHNA, CDR2 YSLEER. CDR3: CASSQEHAAKNIQYF. The CDR3 DNA follows: TGCGCCAGCAGCCAAGAACACGCGGCAAAAAACATTCAGTACTTC.

This chain links TRBV13 with TRBJ2-5; 7 nucleotides align to TRBD2. This CDR3 is built from 14 residues. Germline V gene lookup returns CDR1 PRHDT and CDR2 FYEKMQ (reference sequence). The trim removed 3 bases at V and 2 bases at J, leaving 3 bases unmatched. CDR3 amino acids: CASSLRGSQETQYF. The CDR3 nucleotides read TGTGCCAGCAGCTTGCGGGGGAGTCAAGAGACCCAGTACTTC.

J is TRBJ1-2 and V is TRBV28; tentative D call: TRBD1 (6 bases). CDR1 is MDHEN, CDR2 SYDVKM, per germline. CDR3 length: 14 residues. V was trimmed by 3 bases and J by 4 bases, leaving 12 bases between them. CDR3 coding DNA: TGTGCCAGCAGTTTGGAGACAGGCCCCTATGGCTACACCTTC. It codes for CASSLETGPYGYTF.

The chain is built from TRBV30 and TRBJ1-1; 8 positions match TRBD1. Germline V lookup: CDR1 GTSNPN, CDR2 SVGIG (reference sequence). Losses at the gene ends were 7 bases for V and 5 bases for J; bases not matched to a gene: 9. The CDR3 sequence is 13 residues long. The CDR3 loop reads CAYQGQGGTEAFF. CDR3 bases: TGTGCCTACCAAGGACAGGGTGGGACTGAAGCTTTCTTT.

The chain joins TRBV7-2 to TRBJ2-6, with D possibly TRBD1 on 5 matching bases. The CDR3 spans 15 residues. Germline CDR1 is SGHTA and CDR2 is FQGNSA. Trimming took off 5 bases at V and 0 bases at J, with 8 bases between the two ends. CDR3 protein: CASSRGSSGANVLTF. CDR3 nucleotide sequence: TGTGCCAGCAGCAGGGGAAGCTCTGGGGCCAACGTCCTGACTTTC.

This rearrangement joins TRBV11-3 to TRBJ2-3; D perhaps matches TRBD1 (5 bases). The CDR3 is 15 amino acids. Trimming shortened V by 1 base and J by 3 bases, and 11 bases separated the two germline ends. Germline V lookup: CDR1 SGHNT, CDR2 YENEEA. The CDR3 bases are TGTGCCAGCAGCTTAGCAGGGCCTACGACAGATACGCAGTATTTT. Translation gives CASSLAGPTTDTQYF.

This sequence joins TRBV6-6 and TRBJ2-5, with a tentative D call TRBD1 (5 bases). V was cut by 5 bases and J by 7 bases, with 17 bases left in between. The germline V gene encodes CDR1 MNHNY and CDR2 SVGAGI (reference sequence). This CDR3 is 14 amino acids long. The CDR3 here is CASSKQVGGMTQYF. As DNA, the CDR3 is TGTGCCAGCAGTAAACAGGTCGGCGGAATGACCCAGTACTTC.

This rearrangement joins TRBV4-1 to TRBJ1-2; D unclear. CDR3 length equals 13 residues. The germline V gene encodes CDR1 MGHRA and CDR2 YSYEKL. V was trimmed by 2 bases and J by 2 bases, leaving 6 bases between them. CDR3 DNA: TGCGCCAGCAGCCAATCACTGAACTATGGCTACACCTTC. As protein: CASSQSLNYGYTF.

V usage is TRBV18 and J usage is TRBJ2-6, with 7 positions matching TRBD1. The CDR3 is 18 amino acids. V was pared by 3 bases and J by 0 bases, with 8 bases of the junction left unmatched. Germline assignment: CDR1 KGHSH and CDR2 LQKENI. CDR3 coding DNA: TGTGCCAGCTCACCCATTACAGGGGACAACTCTGGGGCCAACGTCCTGACTTTC. This codes for CASSPITGDNSGANVLTF.

The chain links TRBV5-5 to TRBJ1-6; D may be TRBD1 (5 bases). The CDR3 consists of 14 residues. Between the trimmed V and J ends, which lost 4 bases and 9 bases, there was a span of 14 bases. Germline assignment: CDR1 SGHKS and CDR2 YYEKEE (reference sequence). The CDR3 DNA is TGTGCCAGCAGCGGGGCGGGGAGCGTTTCACCCCTCCACTTT. It yields the protein CASSGAGSVSPLHF.

The CDR3 region has the DNA TGTGCCAGTAGTCGAGGGAACAACTCTGGAAACACCATATATTTT. Residues: CASSRGNNSGNTIYF. This sequence joins TRBV9 and TRBJ1-3; D remains unclear. The V and J ends lost 8 bases and 0 bases respectively, with 15 bases between them. Germline V gives CDR1 SGDLS, CDR2 YYNGEE. The CDR3 is 15 amino acids.

CDR3 amino acids: CASSVSGLAEYYEQYF. The CDR3 coding sequence is TGTGCCAGCAGCGTCTCGGGACTAGCGGAATACTACGAGCAGTACTTC. The chain employs TRBV9 and TRBJ2-7, with 11 bases matching TRBD2. This CDR3 comprises 16 residues. The germline CDR1 and CDR2 sequences are SGDLS and YYNGEE. V lost 2 bases, J lost 3 bases, and 7 bases stayed unmatched.

The chain couples TRBV12-5 to TRBJ2-1, with 10 bases that match TRBD2. The V and J ends lost 1 base and 0 bases, in that order; junction bases with no gene match: 3. Germline lookup yields CDR1 LGHNT and CDR2 FRNRAP. The CDR3 totals 17 residues. In DNA form, the CDR3 reads TGTGCTAGTGGTTTGGAAATAGCGGGAGGCTCCTACAATGAGCAGTTCTTC. It is translated as CASGLEIAGGSYNEQFF.

The V gene is TRBV7-2, the J gene TRBJ1-1; D not resolved. Germline CDR1 and CDR2: SGHTA and FQGNSA. V was cut by 5 bases and J by 5 bases, with 12 bases left in between. The CDR3 extends over 13 amino acids. The CDR3 protein is CASSISSGTEAFF. As DNA, the CDR3 is TGTGCCAGCAGCATATCGTCGGGTACTGAAGCTTTCTTT.

This chain joins TRBV15 and TRBJ2-2; 8 nucleotides line up with TRBD1. CDR1 is LNHNV, CDR2 YYDKDF, per germline (reference sequence). The CDR3 runs to 14 residues. The junction had 0 bases not matched to a gene; V was cut back by 1 base and J by 5 bases. The CDR3 DNA sequence: TGTGCCACCAGCAGAGGACAGGGGACCGGGGAGCTGTTTTTT. Translated, it gives CATSRGQGTGELFF.

The rearrangement joins TRBV10-3 to TRBJ1-2; TRBD1 agrees at 10 bases. CDR1 ENHRY and CDR2 SYGVKD come from the germline V gene. V lost 0 bases, J lost 5 bases, and 0 bases stayed unmatched. The CDR3 loop spans 14 amino acids. CDR3 sequence reads: CAISESDRGYGYTF. In DNA form, the CDR3 reads TGTGCCATCAGTGAGTCGGACAGGGGGTATGGCTACACCTTC.

V and J are TRBV9 and TRBJ2-7; possible D gene TRBD2, 5 bases. The V end was cut by 0 bases, the J end by 3 bases, with 13 bases between. Germline lookup yields CDR1 SGDLS and CDR2 YYNGEE. The CDR3 contains 15 residues. CDR3 nucleotides: TGTGCCAGCAGCGTAGGGGGTAGCGAGAACTACGAGCAGTACTTC. It specifies CASSVGGSENYEQYF.

The genes are TRBV29-1 and TRBJ1-1; 7 nucleotides line up with TRBD1. The germline gives CDR1 SQVTM, CDR2 ANQGSEA. Unmatched junction bases numbered 11, after V lost 7 bases and J lost 6 bases. The CDR3 sequence is 13 residues long. CDR3 sequence reads: CSGLTGWSAEAFF. CDR3 nucleotides: TGCAGCGGGTTGACAGGGTGGAGCGCTGAAGCTTTCTTT.

The count of this clone is one. This chain uses TRBV14 with TRBJ2-7; 7 positions agree with TRBD1. Germline V gives CDR1 SGHDN, CDR2 FVKESK. V was clipped by 0 bases and J by 3 bases; unmatched bases: 2. This CDR3 has 14 residues. The CDR3 DNA sequence: TGTGCCAGCAGCCAAGAGGGACAGAACTACGAGCAGTACTTC. This encodes CASSQEGQNYEQYF. Variable domain in full (rest from reference TRBV14 and TRBJ2-7): EAGVTQFPSHSVIEKGQTVTLRCDPISGHDNLYWYRRVMGKEIKFLLHFVKESKQDESGMPNNRFLAERTGGTYSTLKVQPAELEDSGVYFCASSQEGQNYEQYFGPGTRLTVT.